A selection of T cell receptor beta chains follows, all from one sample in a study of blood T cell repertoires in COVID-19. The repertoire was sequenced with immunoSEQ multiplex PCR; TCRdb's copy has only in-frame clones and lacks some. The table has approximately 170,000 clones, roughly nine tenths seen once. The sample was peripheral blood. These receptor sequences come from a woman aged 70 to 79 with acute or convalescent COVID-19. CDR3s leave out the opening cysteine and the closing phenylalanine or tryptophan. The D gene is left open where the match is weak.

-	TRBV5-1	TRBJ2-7	ASSETADYEQY
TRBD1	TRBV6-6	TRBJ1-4	ASSKGQGNEKLF
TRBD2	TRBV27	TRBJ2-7	ASRPRGTSGSYEQY
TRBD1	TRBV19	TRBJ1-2	ASSRTGQGAAGYT
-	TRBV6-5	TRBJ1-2	ASSLNQGNYGYT
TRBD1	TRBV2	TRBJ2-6	ASRRQQGIPGANVLT
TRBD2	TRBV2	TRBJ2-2	ASSEAWEGVGQGNTGELF
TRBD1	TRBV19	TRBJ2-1	ASSIGDRAFYNEQF
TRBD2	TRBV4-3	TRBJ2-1	ASSQALTSGSSYNEQF
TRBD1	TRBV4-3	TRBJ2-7	ASSQDQGPGQGQYEQY
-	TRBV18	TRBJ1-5	ASSPVQSNQPQH
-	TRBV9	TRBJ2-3	ASSVSRGRTTDTQY
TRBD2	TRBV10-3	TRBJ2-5	AISRGLAGQETQY
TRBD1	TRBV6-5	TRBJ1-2	ASSYSNRRQGSYT
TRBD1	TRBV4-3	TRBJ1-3	ASSHGTGANTIY
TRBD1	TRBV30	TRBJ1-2	AWDRGYYGYT
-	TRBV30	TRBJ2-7	AWSEFGAREQY
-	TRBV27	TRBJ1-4	ASRPWGGGEKLF
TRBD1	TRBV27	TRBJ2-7	ASSFEGRGLGEQY
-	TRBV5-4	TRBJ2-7	ASSLSGTFYEQY
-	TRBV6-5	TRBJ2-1	ASSYGQGQQF
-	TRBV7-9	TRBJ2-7	ASSARDKQPYEQY
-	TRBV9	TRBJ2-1	ASSVAPVARLGNEQF
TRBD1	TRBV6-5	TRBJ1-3	ASNQQGTGNTIY
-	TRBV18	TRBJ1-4	ASSQGRGEKLF
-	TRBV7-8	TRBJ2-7	ASSSALWAGGYEQY
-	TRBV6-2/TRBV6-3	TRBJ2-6	ASSQLGSGANVLT
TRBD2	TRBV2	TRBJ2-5	ASSKGTSGGGQETQY
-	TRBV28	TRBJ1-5	ASTYISGARNQPQH
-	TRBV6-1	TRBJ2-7	ASSERGFVGWQY
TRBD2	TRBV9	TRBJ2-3	ASSVQAGGQDTQY
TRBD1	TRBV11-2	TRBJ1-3	ASRTGQGVGNTIY
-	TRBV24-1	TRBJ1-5	ATSDGTSNQPQH
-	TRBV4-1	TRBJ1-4	ASSQGSRTNEKLF